This T cell receptor (beta chain) emerged from a study of blood T cell repertoires in COVID-19. Original processing notes: Using reference gene primer amplification, nucleated cell counts were estimated. Sequencing was performed with immunoSEQ multiplex PCR; in TCRdb, only in-frame clones are kept and a portion is missing. V and J calls and clone size are given by that table; D and trimming were obtained from the DNA. The repertoire has 250,000 to 400,000 clones, 90% of them found once; the top ten carry 2.5% to 3.5%. CDR1 and CDR2 (germline): LNHDA, SQIVND (reference sequence). The CDR3 consists of 15 residues. V lost 6 bases and J lost 9, with 21 bases in between.

This TCR was sampled from a woman in her 30s with COVID-19, enrolled during active disease. The sample comprised peripheral blood. The V and J genes are TRBV19 and TRBJ2-1; D call uncertain. This chain's CDR3 is CASRRPSSDSGEQFF. As DNA, the CDR3 is TGTGCCAGTAGAAGGCCGAGCAGCGATTCCGGTGAGCAGTTCTTC.